This T cell receptor (beta chain) emerged from a study of T-cell reconstitution after alpha-beta-depleted transplantation in children. Worth noting for this clonotype: One end of the junction does not line up with germline, which may come from a read error.

Molecular barcoding with unique molecular identifiers was used for the TCRbeta library. TCRdb reprocessed the PCR reads with MiXCR, giving one entry per CDR3 protein. This sample has roughly 610,000 distinct CDR3 sequences, with roughly 10% found just once. The germline V gene has CDR1 DFQATT and CDR2 SNEGSKA (reference sequence). This CDR3 spans 16 amino acids. The chain is built from TRBV20-1 and TRBJ2-2, with D possibly TRBD2 on 5 matching bases. The specimen was PBMCs from the stem cell graft donor, collected from the stem cell graft. This receptor was taken from a human donor who donated a stem cell graft to a child with acute myeloid leukemia. CDR3 in DNA: TGCTGTGCTAGAGAGTCAGGACTCATCACGACCGGGGAGCTGTTTTTT. Its protein is CCARESGLITTGELFF.